The 27 T cell receptor beta chains below were found in one sample sequenced in a study of T cell responses to AZD1222 COVID-19 vaccine. Sequencing was performed with immunoSEQ multiplex PCR; in TCRdb, only in-frame clones are kept and a portion is missing. The sample holds approximately 130,000 clones, 70% to 90% seen once. The source material was peripheral blood, sampled on day 0 of AZD1222 vaccination. The receptors here all came from an adult in good health.

The chain's CDR3 is CASSPNGGRVDSPLHF. The CDR3 DNA sequence: TGTGCCAGCTCACCTAACGGCGGACGGGTGGATTCACCCCTCCACTTT. The chain is built from TRBV18 and TRBJ1-6; no clear D gene. The ends were cut back, 3 bases at V and 8 bases at J, with 17 bases in the middle. Germline values: CDR1 KGHSH, CDR2 LQKENI. This CDR3 contains 16 residues.

The chain is built from TRBV19 and TRBJ2-3; D not resolved. V lost 6 bases, J lost 6 bases, and 13 bases lay in between. Germline-derived CDR1 and CDR2 are LNHDA and SQIVND (reference sequence). The CDR3 spans 13 residues. CDR3 residues: CASRFYGADTQYF. The CDR3 DNA follows: TGTGCCAGTAGGTTCTATGGAGCGGATACGCAGTATTTT.

The chain employs TRBV10-3 and TRBJ1-1; D is ambiguous. The CDR3 is made up of 11 amino acids. The V gene's germline CDR1 is ENHRY and CDR2 SYGVKD. Trimming removed 8 bases at V and 4 bases at J, with 8 bases between. The CDR3, as DNA: TGTGCCATCGGGGTCGGCACTGAAGCTTTCTTT. Translated, it gives CAIGVGTEAFF.

The rearrangement links TRBV19 to TRBJ1-6; D call uncertain. The CDR3 consists of 17 residues. Germline assignment: CDR1 LNHDA and CDR2 SQIVND (reference sequence). V was clipped by 3 bases and J by 0 bases, with 12 bases between them. This CDR3 is CASSIKRGSSYNSPLHF. The CDR3, as DNA: TGTGCCAGTAGTATCAAAAGAGGGAGCTCCTATAATTCACCCCTCCACTTT.

The chain carries TRBV18 and TRBJ2-2; D is uncertain. Trimming removed 3 bases at V and 4 bases at J, with 9 bases between. Germline CDR1 is KGHSH and CDR2 is LQKENI. This CDR3 has 14 amino acids. The CDR3 loop is CASSPGSSTGELFF. The CDR3 nucleotides read TGTGCCAGCTCACCGGGTTCGAGCACCGGGGAGCTGTTTTTT. The full variable domain, its missing parts supplied by reference TRBV18 and TRBJ2-2, is NAGVMQNPRHLVRRRGQEARLRCSPMKGHSHVYWYRQLPEEGLKFMVYLQKENIIDESGMPKERFSAEFPKEGPSILRIQQVVRGDSAAYFCASSPGSSTGELFFGEGSRLTVL.

The J gene is TRBJ2-7, the V gene TRBV6-2 or TRBV6-3; TRBD2 agrees at 7 bases. V was clipped by 0 bases and J by 0 bases; unmatched bases: 5. The CDR3 covers 16 residues. The V gene's germline CDR1 is MNHEY and CDR2 SVGEGT. The CDR3: CASSYSRERSSYEQYF. The CDR3 coding sequence is TGTGCCAGCAGTTACTCGCGGGAGCGGAGCTCCTACGAGCAGTACTTC.

The chain joins TRBV2 to TRBJ2-3; D unclear. The CDR3 is 13 residues long. The V end was cut by 4 bases, the J end by 3 bases, with 8 bases between. Germline V gives CDR1 SNHLY, CDR2 FYNNEI. The CDR3 nucleotides are TGTGCCAGCAGTGTGGCAGAAACAGATACGCAGTATTTT. Protein sequence: CASSVAETDTQYF.

The chain employs TRBV11-2 and TRBJ2-7; D gene uncertain. The CDR3 consists of 14 residues. Germline V gives CDR1 SGHAT, CDR2 FQNNGV. With 5 bases removed from V and 0 bases from J, the gap between germline ends came to 11 bases. CDR3 region: CASSSGFSSYEQYF. In DNA form, the CDR3 reads TGTGCCAGCAGCAGTGGGTTCAGCTCCTACGAGCAGTACTTC.

CDR3 residues: CASSEGYEQFF. The DNA for the CDR3 is TGTGCCAGCAGTGAAGGATATGAGCAGTTCTTC. This chain joins TRBV6-1 and TRBJ2-1; no firm D call. V was trimmed by 1 base and J by 8 bases, leaving 3 bases between them. This CDR3 has 11 amino acids. Germline assignment: CDR1 MNHNS and CDR2 SASEGT.

The chain recombines TRBV3-1 (or the pseudogene TRBV3-2) with TRBJ2-1; 7 positions match TRBD1. Germline V CDR1 and CDR2: LGHDT, YNNKEL (reference sequence). J gave up 0 bases and V 3 bases, and 5 bases lay outside the gene matches. The CDR3 is 16 residues long. CDR3 region: CASSQRGTDSYNEQFF. The CDR3 bases are TGTGCCAGCAGCCAGCGTGGGACAGACTCCTACAATGAGCAGTTCTTC.

The chain uses TRBV5-1 and TRBJ2-7; no reliable D call. Per germline, CDR1 SGHRS and CDR2 YFSETQ. The V gene lost 2 bases and the J gene lost 6 bases, with 18 bases spanning the gap. This CDR3 is built from 15 residues. CDR3 residues: CASSFSPFPKAEQYF. CDR3 in DNA: TGCGCCAGCAGCTTTAGCCCCTTCCCCAAAGCCGAGCAGTACTTC.

The rearrangement uses TRBV6-2 or TRBV6-3 and TRBJ2-3; 11 bases align to TRBD2. CDR1 and CDR2 from the germline V gene are MNHEY and SVGEGT. The CDR3 loop spans 18 amino acids. With V trimmed by 6 bases and J by 2 bases, 13 bases remained unmatched. The CDR3 protein is CASSPPHGLAGLTDTQYF. In nucleotides, the CDR3 is TGTGCCAGCAGCCCTCCCCACGGACTAGCGGGCCTCACAGATACGCAGTATTTT.

The gene calls are TRBV7-3 and TRBJ2-2; D is undetermined. CDR1 and CDR2 from the germline V gene are SGHTA and FQGTGA. Trimming left V 5 bases short and J 5 bases short, with 12 bases between. This CDR3 region has 14 residues. In DNA, the CDR3 is TGTGCCAGCAGCCTCACCGACCGGACCGGGGAGCTGTTTTTT. Its translation is CASSLTDRTGELFF.

The rearrangement joins TRBV3-1 (or the pseudogene TRBV3-2) to TRBJ2-2, with 9 nucleotides matching TRBD1. The CDR3 loop spans 18 amino acids. The germline V gene encodes CDR1 LGHDT and CDR2 YNNKEL (reference sequence). Trimming removed 4 bases from V and 5 bases from J; junction bases left unmatched: 14. The chain's CDR3 is CASSLYIWGQGGTGELFF. DNA for the CDR3: TGTGCCAGCAGCCTGTACATTTGGGGACAGGGAGGGACCGGGGAGCTGTTTTTT.

The rearrangement links TRBV6-1 to TRBJ1-2; no definite D call. The CDR3 sequence is 14 residues long. Deletions cut 1 base from V and 4 bases from J, with 10 bases between. Germline CDR1 and CDR2: MNHNS and SASEGT. The DNA of the CDR3 is TGTGCCAGCAGTGAAGGACCTTTAATCTATGGCTACACCTTC. Translation: CASSEGPLIYGYTF.

The count of this clone is one. The V call is TRBV7-2, the J call TRBJ1-6; tentative D call: TRBD1 (6 bases). V was pared by 5 bases and J by 2 bases, with 10 bases between. The CDR3 has 15 residues. Germline loops: CDR1 SGHTA, CDR2 FQGNSA. In DNA, the CDR3 is TGTGCCAGCAGCGGCCGGACAGCCTATAATTCACCCCTCCACTTT. It yields the protein CASSGRTAYNSPLHF.

The genes are TRBV29-1 and TRBJ1-4, with TRBD1 as a possible D gene (5 bases). V was trimmed by 7 bases and J by 1 base, leaving 10 bases between them. Germline lookup yields CDR1 SQVTM and CDR2 ANQGSEA. This CDR3 spans 13 amino acids. This CDR3 is CSARQQTNEKLFF. CDR3 bases: TGCAGCGCACGACAGCAAACTAATGAAAAACTGTTTTTT.

The CDR3 protein is CASTGGQREAYEQYF. The CDR3 DNA sequence: TGTGCCAGCACCGGGGGACAGCGGGAGGCCTACGAGCAGTACTTC. The chain uses TRBV7-2 and TRBJ2-7, with TRBD2 matching over 9 bases. J was trimmed by 2 bases and V by 7 bases; bases with no gene match: 9. Germline V lookup: CDR1 SGHTA, CDR2 FQGNSA. This CDR3 contains 15 residues.

This clone has only one observation. J is TRBJ2-2 and V is TRBV10-2; 10 bases are a match to TRBD1. This CDR3 is built from 17 residues. Germline lookup yields CDR1 WSHSY and CDR2 SAAADI. V lost 8 bases and J lost 4; bases outside the gene matches: 13. This CDR3 reads CASEGDRQGAITGELFF. The CDR3 DNA reads TGCGCCAGCGAGGGTGATCGACAGGGGGCAATCACCGGGGAGCTGTTTTTT.

The chain carries TRBV7-9 and TRBJ1-2; TRBD1 aligns across 8 bases. Germline lookup yields CDR1 SEHNR and CDR2 FQNEAQ (reference sequence). This CDR3 has 13 residues. Unmatched junction bases numbered 4, after V lost 5 bases and J lost 5 bases. DNA for the CDR3: TGTGCCAGCAGCCCGACAGGGGCTTATGGCTACACCTTC. Translated: CASSPTGAYGYTF.

The chain is built from TRBV2 and TRBJ2-7; 8 bases are a match to TRBD1. This CDR3 region has 15 residues. CDR1 is SNHLY and CDR2 is FYNNEI in the germline V gene. After removal of 3 bases from V and 5 bases from J, the junction contained 9 bases not matched to a gene. CDR3 DNA sequence: TGTGCCAGCAGTGAGGACCTACAGGGGGATAACGAGCAGTACTTC. Amino acid sequence: CASSEDLQGDNEQYF. The full variable domain, completed using reference TRBV2 and TRBJ2-7, is EPEVTQTPSHQVTQMGQEVILRCVPISNHLYFYWYRQILGQKVEFLVSFYNNEISEKSEIFDDQFSVERPDGSNFTLKIRSTKLEDSAMYFCASSEDLQGDNEQYFGPGTRLTVT.

J is TRBJ2-1 and V is TRBV6-1, with TRBD2 identical over 11 bases. The CDR3 is made up of 17 amino acids. V dropped 0 bases and J dropped 7; count of bases not matched to a gene: 8. Looked up from germline, CDR1 is MNHNS and CDR2 is SASEGT. The CDR3 DNA reads TGTGCCAGCAGTGAAGCGGGTAGCGGGAGGGCCGGTAATGAGCAGTTCTTC. Amino acid sequence: CASSEAGSGRAGNEQFF.

This clone has a single count. The chain uses TRBV4-3 and TRBJ2-7; no firm D call. V lost 2 bases to trimming and J lost 5 bases, with 16 bases between them. This CDR3 contains 15 residues. Germline lookup yields CDR1 LGHNA and CDR2 YSLEER. CDR3 in amino acids: CASSQKIHWSHEQYF. CDR3 sequence (DNA): TGCGCCAGCAGCCAAAAAATTCATTGGTCCCACGAGCAGTACTTC.

The V call is TRBV6-2 or TRBV6-3, the J call TRBJ2-2; TRBD1 agrees at 8 bases. The CDR3 has 14 residues. V dropped 5 bases and J dropped 8; count of bases not matched to a gene: 7. Germline V gene sequence: CDR1 MNHEY, CDR2 SVGEGT. CDR3 sequence: CASSLQGAPGELFF. The CDR3 DNA is TGTGCCAGCAGTCTCCAGGGGGCGCCTGGGGAGCTGTTTTTT.

The chain uses TRBV12-3 or TRBV12-4 and TRBJ1-5; no clear D. This CDR3 spans 12 amino acids. Trimming left V 7 bases short and J 11 bases short, with 15 bases between. This CDR3 is CASTLGHSAQHF. In nucleotides, the CDR3 is TGTGCCAGCACCCTAGGCCATTCAGCCCAGCATTTT.

The chain has TRBV5-6 and TRBJ1-1; D remains unclear. CDR1 is SGHDT, CDR2 YYEEEE, per germline. V shed 0 bases and J shed 6 bases, with 12 bases lying between them. There are 14 residues in the CDR3. As DNA, the CDR3 is TGTGCCAGCAGCTTGGATCGGGGAGTCGCTGAAGCTTTCTTT. This sequence encodes CASSLDRGVAEAFF.

V is TRBV9 and J is TRBJ2-7; D perhaps matches TRBD1 (5 bases). The CDR3 length is 15 residues. Germline lookup yields CDR1 SGDLS and CDR2 YYNGEE. The V gene lost 0 bases and the J gene lost 7 bases, with 17 bases spanning the gap. The CDR3: CASSVEGRAGVEQYF. The CDR3 nucleotides are TGTGCCAGCAGCGTAGAGGGCAGGGCTGGGGTAGAGCAGTACTTC.